These 14 T cell receptor beta chains were sequenced from one sample in a study of a mutant IDH1 vaccine in newly diagnosed glioma. Profiling relied on immunoSEQ multiplex PCR, and the TCRdb table lists in-frame clones only, not all of them. The sample comprises some 12,000 clones, approximately 85% of which are singletons, and around a sixth rests with the top ten. As to time point: week 47, end of study. A 20-mer mutant IDH1 peptide at 300 ug was injected subcutaneously with topical imiquimod. These receptors have no known antigen. Material: PBMCs, obtained from a glioma patient whose treatment included an IDH1 peptide vaccine. These TCRs come from a man aged 25-45 years with glioma.

The chain couples TRBV7-2 to TRBJ1-2; 11 nucleotides line up with TRBD1. CDR1 and CDR2 (germline): SGHTA, FQGNSA. Unmatched junction bases numbered 14, after V lost 0 bases and J lost 2 bases. The CDR3 sequence is 20 residues long. CDR3 DNA: TGTGCCAGCAGCTTAGCGAGCGGACGGACAGGGGGCGCGGGGAACTATGGCTACACCTTC. Residues: CASSLASGRTGGAGNYGYTF. Combining the CDR3 with reference TRBV7-2 and TRBJ1-2 gives the whole variable domain GAGVSQSPSNKVTEKGKDVELRCDPISGHTALYWYRQSLGQGLEFLIYFQGNSAPDKSGLPSDRFSAERTGGSVSTLTIQRTQQEDSAVYLCASSLASGRTGGAGNYGYTFGSGTRLTVV.

The chain is built from TRBV7-6 and TRBJ2-2; D is uncertain. CDR1 is SGHVS and CDR2 is FNYEAQ in the germline V gene. The CDR3 has 15 amino acids. Trimming stripped 8 bases from V and 0 bases from J, with 13 bases between. The CDR3 nucleotides read TGTGCCAGCGGATTCGGGTTCGCGAACACCGGGGAGCTGTTTTTT. Protein product: CASGFGFANTGELFF.

By sample share, this clone is medium-sized (0.01 to 0.1%). V is TRBV2 and J is TRBJ2-7; D unresolved. The CDR3 is made up of 13 amino acids. The germline CDR1 and CDR2 sequences are SNHLY and FYNNEI. The germline V and J ends were trimmed by 3 bases and 5 bases, with 11 bases remaining between them. CDR3 in amino acids: CASSDGVGDEQYF. Here the CDR3 DNA reads TGTGCCAGCAGTGATGGGGTAGGAGACGAGCAGTACTTC.

The rearrangement links TRBV6-5 to TRBJ1-1, with TRBD1 matching 10 bases. Germline CDR1 reads MNHEY; CDR2 reads SVGAGI. V dropped 0 bases and J dropped 6; count of bases not matched to a gene: 7. The length of the CDR3 is 16 residues. In DNA, the CDR3 is TGTGCCAGCAGTTACTCGTTTAGGACAGGGGGACCTGAAGCTTTCTTT. Protein: CASSYSFRTGGPEAFF.

The chain employs TRBV5-1 and TRBJ2-2; D possibly matches TRBD1 or TRBD2 (5 bases each). The germline V gene encodes CDR1 SGHRS and CDR2 YFSETQ. V was shortened by 2 bases and J by 8 bases, with 13 bases between the two germline ends. CDR3 length equals 14 residues. CDR3 residues: CASSFGTPRGELFF. CDR3 in DNA: TGCGCCAGCAGCTTCGGGACCCCCCGAGGGGAGCTGTTTTTT.

The chain is built from TRBV7-8 and TRBJ1-2, with D uncertain. V lost 5 bases and J lost 4, with 14 bases in between. This CDR3 has 14 residues. Germline CDR1 reads SGHVS; CDR2 reads FQNEAQ. DNA of the CDR3: TGTGCCAGCAGCCTCAAGGGCAGCCGCTATGGCTACACCTTC. It translates to CASSLKGSRYGYTF.

For the CDR3, the DNA is TGTGCCAGCAGCTTGGGACTAGCGTCAGATACGCAGTATTTT. Amino acids: CASSLGLASDTQYF. The rearrangement uses TRBV5-6 and TRBJ2-3, with 8 bases matching TRBD2. V dropped 0 bases and J dropped 4; count of bases not matched to a gene: 1. The CDR3 covers 14 residues. From germline, CDR1 is SGHDT and CDR2 YYEEEE.

The CDR3 DNA reads as TGCGCCAGCAGCCAAGTCGGAGCGGGGTATATCTCCTACGAGCAGTACTTC. The encoded protein is CASSQVGAGYISYEQYF. V gene TRBV4-1 combines with J gene TRBJ2-7; 7 positions agree with TRBD2. This CDR3 is 17 amino acids long. Per the germline V gene, CDR1 is MGHRA and CDR2 is YSYEKL. The junction had 9 bases not matched to a gene; V was cut back by 1 base and J by 0 bases.

This clone was found a few times. Here the CDR3 DNA reads TGTGCCAGCAGCCCCGGGACAGGGAACACTGAAGCTTTCTTT. Protein: CASSPGTGNTEAFF. The rearrangement joins TRBV11-2 to TRBJ1-1; TRBD1 aligns across 8 bases. The CDR3 totals 14 residues. CDR1 SGHAT and CDR2 FQNNGV come from the germline V gene. The junction had 3 bases not matched to a gene; V was cut back by 5 bases and J by 1 base.

The rearrangement joins TRBV2 to TRBJ1-5; 10 nucleotides agree with TRBD1. The CDR3 contains 14 residues. The V gene end was trimmed by 6 bases and the J gene end by 5 bases; junction bases not matched to a gene: 4. Germline assignment: CDR1 SNHLY and CDR2 FYNNEI. DNA of the CDR3: TGTGCCAGCAGCGGGACAGGGGAGGATCAGCCCCAGCATTTT. Translating gives CASSGTGEDQPQHF.

V is TRBV19 and J is TRBJ2-3, with TRBD1 matching over 10 bases. V lost 5 bases, J lost 2 bases, and 10 bases stayed unmatched. Germline CDR1 LNHDA, CDR2 SQIVND (reference sequence). The CDR3 has 17 amino acids. The CDR3 nucleotides read TGTGCCAGTAGTCATTCTTCCGGGACAGGGGCCACAGATACGCAGTATTTT. Protein sequence: CASSHSSGTGATDTQYF.

The chain combines TRBV19 with TRBJ2-5; weak D call: TRBD2 (6 bases). V was pared by 1 base and J by 2 bases, with 17 bases between. CDR3 length equals 17 residues. Germline V lookup: CDR1 LNHDA, CDR2 SQIVND (reference sequence). CDR3 sequence: CASSIVTSEDYQETQYF. The CDR3 nucleotides are TGTGCCAGTAGTATAGTAACTTCAGAGGACTATCAAGAGACCCAGTACTTC.

This clone was seen just once. This chain links TRBV18 with TRBJ1-2, with D unclear. The germline V gene has CDR1 KGHSH and CDR2 LQKENI. V shed 5 bases and J shed 4 bases, with 14 bases lying between them. This CDR3 spans 14 amino acids. CDR3 nucleotides: TGTGCCAGCTCAACTTCTCAAAACTCCTATGGCTACACCTTC. Its translation: CASSTSQNSYGYTF.

The rearrangement uses TRBV2 and TRBJ2-3; 7 bases are a match to TRBD2. This CDR3 has 17 residues. The ends lost 3 bases at V and 2 bases at J; junction bases unmatched: 11. CDR1 SNHLY and CDR2 FYNNEI come from the germline V gene. The CDR3, as DNA: TGTGCCAGCAGTGATCCCCTACTAGCGCCCGCCACAGATACGCAGTATTTT. It codes for CASSDPLLAPATDTQYF.